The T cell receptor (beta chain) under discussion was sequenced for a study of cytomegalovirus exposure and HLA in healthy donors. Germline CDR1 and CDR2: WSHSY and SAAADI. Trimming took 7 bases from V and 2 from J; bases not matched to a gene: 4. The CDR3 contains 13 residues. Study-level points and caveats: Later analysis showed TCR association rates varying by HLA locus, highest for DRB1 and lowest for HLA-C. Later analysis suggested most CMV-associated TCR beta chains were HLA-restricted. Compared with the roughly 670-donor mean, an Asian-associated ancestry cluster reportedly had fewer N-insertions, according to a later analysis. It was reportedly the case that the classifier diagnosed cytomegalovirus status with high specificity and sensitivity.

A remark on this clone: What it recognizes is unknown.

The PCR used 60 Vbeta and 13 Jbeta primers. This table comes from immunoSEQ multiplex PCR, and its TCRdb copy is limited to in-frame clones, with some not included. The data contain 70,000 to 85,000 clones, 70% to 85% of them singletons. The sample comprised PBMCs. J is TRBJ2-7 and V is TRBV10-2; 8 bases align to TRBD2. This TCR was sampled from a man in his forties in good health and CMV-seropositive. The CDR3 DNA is TGCGCCAGCACCAGCGGGAGCCCCTACGAGCAGTACTTC. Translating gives CASTSGSPYEQYF.